What follows are 10 T cell receptor beta chains derived from one specimen sequenced in a study of graft-versus-host responses after intestinal transplantation. TCRdb's table, derived via immunoSEQ multiplex PCR, lists solely in-frame clones and lacks some. The table shows some 25,000 clones, with 90% occurring only once. Sequencing used PBMCs, obtained 38 to 40 days after intestinal transplant. The source of these receptors is a human patient who received an intestinal transplant, so some T cells may come from the graft donor.

The V and J genes are TRBV9 and TRBJ2-3; tentative D call: TRBD1 (5 bases). Germline assignment: CDR1 SGDLS and CDR2 YYNGEE. The CDR3 runs to 16 residues. Between the trimmed V and J ends, which lost 3 bases and 0 bases, there was a span of 14 bases. The CDR3: CASSGNRFTSTDTQYF. CDR3 in DNA: TGTGCCAGCAGCGGGAACAGGTTTACTAGCACAGATACGCAGTATTTT.

The rearrangement links TRBV4-3 to TRBJ2-6; 11 bases agree with TRBD1. The trim removed 3 bases at V and 5 bases at J, leaving 9 bases unmatched. The CDR3 runs to 18 residues. The germline V gene encodes CDR1 LGHNA and CDR2 YSLEER. This chain's CDR3 is CASSHSRTGGWRANVLTF. CDR3 nucleotide sequence: TGCGCCAGCAGCCACTCGCGGACAGGGGGCTGGAGGGCCAACGTCCTGACTTTC.

DNA for the CDR3: TGTGCCAGCAGGCCCCGGGACAGGGACAATGAGCAGTTCTTC. Encoded protein: CASRPRDRDNEQFF. The chain links TRBV5-6 to TRBJ2-1; 9 bases match TRBD1. J lost 5 bases, V lost 5 bases, and 5 bases had no gene match. The CDR3 contains 14 residues. Germline values: CDR1 SGHDT, CDR2 YYEEEE. Filled out from reference TRBV5-6 and TRBJ2-1, the complete variable domain reads DAGVTQSPTHLIKTRGQQVTLRCSPKSGHDTVSWYQQALGQGPQFIFQYYEEEERQRGNFPDRFSGHQFPNYSSELNVNALLLGDSALYLCASRPRDRDNEQFFGPGTRLTVL.

The V call is TRBV7-3, the J call TRBJ2-1; TRBD2 matches 8 bases. The CDR3 is 16 residues long. Trimming removed 0 bases from V and 8 bases from J; junction bases left unmatched: 9. From germline, CDR1 is SGHTA and CDR2 FQGTGA. CDR3 nucleotides: TGTGCCAGCAGCTTAACGGGCGGTAGCGGGAACTATGAGCAGTTCTTC. This translates into CASSLTGGSGNYEQFF.

The CDR3 nucleotides read TGTGCCAGCAGTGCCTTAGTAGTCTTTACCGAGAACACTGAAGCTTTCTTT. Translated: CASSALVVFTENTEAFF. The chain has TRBV28 and TRBJ1-1, with D hard to call. The CDR3 is made up of 17 amino acids. Germline CDR1 MDHEN, CDR2 SYDVKM. Deletions cut 5 bases from V and 1 base from J, with 20 bases between.

The rearrangement links TRBV29-1 to TRBJ2-7; 13 nucleotides match TRBD2. This CDR3 has 15 residues. V lost 3 bases and J lost 5; bases outside the gene matches: 7. CDR1 is SQVTM and CDR2 is ANQGSEA in the germline V gene. CDR3 in amino acids: CSVDGLAGEYHEQYF. The CDR3 bases are TGCAGCGTTGACGGACTAGCGGGAGAATATCACGAGCAGTACTTC.

The CDR3 nucleotides read TGTGCCAGCAGTTTTCTGATCGTTCGGTCTGGGCGCGTGAACACTGAAGCTTTCTTT. The encoded protein is CASSFLIVRSGRVNTEAFF. The V gene is TRBV28, the J gene TRBJ1-1, with D unclear. The CDR3 extends over 19 amino acids. Germline lookup yields CDR1 MDHEN and CDR2 SYDVKM. The V end was cut by 3 bases, the J end by 0 bases, with 23 bases between.

This chain joins TRBV11-2 and TRBJ2-7; 14 nucleotides agree with TRBD2. In germline, CDR1 is SGHAT, CDR2 FQNNGV. Trimming at V came to 6 bases and at J to 6 bases, leaving 7 bases not matched to a gene. The CDR3 covers 15 residues. The CDR3 spells CASREATSGRAEQYF. In nucleotides, the CDR3 is TGTGCCAGCAGGGAAGCGACTAGCGGGAGGGCCGAGCAGTACTTC.

The chain carries TRBV4-3 and TRBJ2-2; D is unclear. The germline V gene has CDR1 LGHNA and CDR2 YSLEER. There are 16 residues in the CDR3. Deletions cut 0 bases from V and 5 bases from J, with 13 bases between. The CDR3 here is CASSQDGFGKTGELFF. DNA of the CDR3: TGCGCCAGCAGCCAAGATGGGTTCGGAAAAACCGGGGAGCTGTTTTTT.

This chain links TRBV14 with TRBJ1-3; D is perhaps TRBD1 (5 bases). V lost 0 bases and J 3 bases, leaving 9 bases between the germline ends. The germline gives CDR1 SGHDN, CDR2 FVKESK. The CDR3 length is 15 residues. CDR3 region: CASSQDGGGGNTIYF. Written as DNA, the CDR3 is TGTGCCAGCAGCCAAGATGGGGGGGGTGGAAACACCATATATTTT. Full variable domain (remainder filled in from reference TRBV14 and TRBJ1-3): EAGVTQFPSHSVIEKGQTVTLRCDPISGHDNLYWYRRVMGKEIKFLLHFVKESKQDESGMPNNRFLAERTGGTYSTLKVQPAELEDSGVYFCASSQDGGGGNTIYFGEGSWLTVV.